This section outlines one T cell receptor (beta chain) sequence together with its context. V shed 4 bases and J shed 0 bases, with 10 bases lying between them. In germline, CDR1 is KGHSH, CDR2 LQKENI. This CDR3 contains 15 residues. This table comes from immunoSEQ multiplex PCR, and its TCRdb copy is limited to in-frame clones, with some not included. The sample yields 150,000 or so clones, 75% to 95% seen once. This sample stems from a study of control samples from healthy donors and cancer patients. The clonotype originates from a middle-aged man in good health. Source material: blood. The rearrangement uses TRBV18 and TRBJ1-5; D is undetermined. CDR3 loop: CASSLTGDSNQPQHF. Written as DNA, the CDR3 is TGTGCCAGCTCACTGACGGGAGATAGCAATCAGCCCCAGCATTTT. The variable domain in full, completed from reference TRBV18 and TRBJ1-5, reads NAGVMQNPRHLVRRRGQEARLRCSPMKGHSHVYWYRQLPEEGLKFMVYLQKENIIDESGMPKERFSAEFPKEGPSILRIQQVVRGDSAAYFCASSLTGDSNQPQHFGDGTRLSIL.